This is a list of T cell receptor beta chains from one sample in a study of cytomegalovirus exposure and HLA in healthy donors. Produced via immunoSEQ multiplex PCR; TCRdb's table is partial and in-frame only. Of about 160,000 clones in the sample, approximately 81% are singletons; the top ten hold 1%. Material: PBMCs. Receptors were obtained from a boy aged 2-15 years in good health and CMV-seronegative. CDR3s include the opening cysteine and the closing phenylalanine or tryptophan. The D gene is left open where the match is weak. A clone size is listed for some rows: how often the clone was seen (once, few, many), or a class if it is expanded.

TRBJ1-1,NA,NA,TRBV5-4,TGTGCCAGCAGCTTGGGGGCGAAGGTAGGAGGCACTGAAGCTTTCTTT,CASSLGAKVGGTEAFF
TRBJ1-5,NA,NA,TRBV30,TGTGCCTGGAGTGAAACAGCCACCCACCAGCCCCAGCATTTT,CAWSETATHQPQHF
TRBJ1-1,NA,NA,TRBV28,TGTGCCAGCAGTTTCCTCCTGACAGAGTTAGACACTGAAGCTTTCTTT,CASSFLLTELDTEAFF
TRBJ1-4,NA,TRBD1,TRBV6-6,TGTGCCAGCAGTATACAGGGGTTCAATGAAAAACTGTTTTTT,CASSIQGFNEKLFF
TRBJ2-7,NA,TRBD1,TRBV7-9,TGTGCCAGCAGCCCCCCCGGGACAGACTACTACGAGCAGTACTTC,CASSPPGTDYYEQYF
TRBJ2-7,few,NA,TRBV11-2,TGTGCCAGCAGCTCTCTCCGAGACACAACCTACGAGCAGTACTTC,CASSSLRDTTYEQYF
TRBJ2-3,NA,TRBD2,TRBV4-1,TGCGCCAGCAGCCCCCGACTAGCGGGGGGGGGAGATACGCAGTATTTT,CASSPRLAGGGDTQYF
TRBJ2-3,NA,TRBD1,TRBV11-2,TGTGCCAGCAGCTTAGGGGCAGGGGGAACAGATACGCAGTATTTT,CASSLGAGGTDTQYF
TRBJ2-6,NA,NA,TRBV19,TGTGCCAGTGAAGCTTACAAGTCGAGGTTCTCTGGGGCCAACGTCCTGACTTTC,CASEAYKSRFSGANVLTF
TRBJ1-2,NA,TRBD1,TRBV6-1,TGTGCCAGCAGGGGGGCAGGGGGATATGGCTACACCTTC,CASRGAGGYGYTF
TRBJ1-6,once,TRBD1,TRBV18,TGTGCCAGCTCACTACGGGACAGGGGGCAAAATTCACCCCTCCACTTT,CASSLRDRGQNSPLHF
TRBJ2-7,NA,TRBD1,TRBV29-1,TGCAGCGTTGAATCGGGACAGGGATTCAACGAGCAGTACTTC,CSVESGQGFNEQYF
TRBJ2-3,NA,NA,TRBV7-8,TGTGCCAGCACCAGGGATACGCAGTATTTT,CASTRDTQYF
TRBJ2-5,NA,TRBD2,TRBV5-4,TGTGCCAGCAGCTTAGCGGGGAAGTACCAAGAGACCCAGTACTTC,CASSLAGKYQETQYF
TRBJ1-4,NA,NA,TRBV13,TGTGCCAGCAGCTCCCGCCCATTAGGAGATGAAAAACTGTTTTTT,CASSSRPLGDEKLFF
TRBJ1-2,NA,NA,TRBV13,TGTGCCAGCCGCCGGGGGGGAGTGGACTATGGCTACACCTTC,CASRRGGVDYGYTF
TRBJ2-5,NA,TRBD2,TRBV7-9,TGTGCCAGCGCGACTAGCGGGGGGGGAGAGACCCAGTACTTC,CASATSGGGETQYF
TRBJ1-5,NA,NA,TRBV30,TGTGCCTGGAGTAGCCGGGGGGATCAGCCCCAGCATTTT,CAWSSRGDQPQHF
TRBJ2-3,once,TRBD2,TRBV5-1,TGCGCCAGTTCGGCGGGGGTAGGGACAGATACGCAGTATTTT,CASSAGVGTDTQYF
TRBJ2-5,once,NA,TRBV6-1,TGTGCCAGCAGTGTAAGCCAGGGGCGTAGTGGGGAGACCCAGTACTTC,CASSVSQGRSGETQYF
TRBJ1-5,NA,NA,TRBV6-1,TGTGCCAGTGGACGGGAGGATCAGCCCCAGCATTTT,CASGREDQPQHF
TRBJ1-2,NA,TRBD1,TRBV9,TGTGCCAGCAGCGTAGCGACAGGGGGAAACTATGGCTACACCTTC,CASSVATGGNYGYTF
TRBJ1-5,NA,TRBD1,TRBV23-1,TGCGCCAGCAGTCAGACGGGACAGGGGCCCCATAGCAATCAGCCCCAGCATTTT,CASSQTGQGPHSNQPQHF
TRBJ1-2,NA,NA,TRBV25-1,TGTGCCAGCAGTGTCTCGGGGGGGTATGGCTACACCTTC,CASSVSGGYGYTF
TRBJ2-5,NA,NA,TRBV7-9,TGTGCCAGCAGCCCCATGGAGACCCAGTACTTC,CASSPMETQYF
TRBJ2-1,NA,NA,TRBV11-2,TGTGCCAGCAGCTTAACTGGGACTTACAATGAGCAGTTCTTC,CASSLTGTYNEQFF
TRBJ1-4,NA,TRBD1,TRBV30,TGTGCCTGCGACAGGGCCACGGGTGAAAAACTGTTTTTT,CACDRATGEKLFF
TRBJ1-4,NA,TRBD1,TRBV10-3,TGTGCCATCAGCAAACAGGGGGCTAATGAAAAACTGTTTTTT,CAISKQGANEKLFF
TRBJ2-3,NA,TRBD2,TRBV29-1,TGCAGCGCCGACGGACTAGCGGGACGGGCAGATACGCAGTATTTT,CSADGLAGRADTQYF
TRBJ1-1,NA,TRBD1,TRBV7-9,TGTGCCAGCAGCCACACAGGGGGCGAGGTCACTGAAGCTTTCTTT,CASSHTGGEVTEAFF
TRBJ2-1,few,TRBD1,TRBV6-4,TGTGCCAGCAGTGACTCCCTTTGGGGGTCGGACAGGGGGCGTCGAGGGGGCTACAATGAGCAGTTCTTC,CASSDSLWGSDRGRRGGYNEQFF
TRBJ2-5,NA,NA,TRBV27,TGTGCCAGCAGATTACAGGGAACAGAGACCCAGTACTTC,CASRLQGTETQYF
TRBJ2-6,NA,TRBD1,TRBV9,TGTGCCAGCAGCGGATACCGGGACAGGATCTCTGGGGCCAACGTCCTGACTTTC,CASSGYRDRISGANVLTF
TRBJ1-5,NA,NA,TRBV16,TGTGCCAGCAGCCGACAGGGCAATCAGCCCCAGCATTTT,CASSRQGNQPQHF
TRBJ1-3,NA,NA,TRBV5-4,TGTGCCAGCAGCCCGGGGGGCTCCTCTGGAAACACCATATATTTT,CASSPGGSSGNTIYF
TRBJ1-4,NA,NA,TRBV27,TGTGCCAGCAGTTTATCCACTACCGAAAAACTGTTTTTT,CASSLSTTEKLFF
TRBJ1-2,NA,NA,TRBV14,TGTGCCAGCAGCCAAGAACAGGGCTATGGCTACACCTTC,CASSQEQGYGYTF
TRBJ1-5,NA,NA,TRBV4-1,TGCGCCAGCAGCCAAAGGTATTCAGGCGGCAATCAGCCCCAGCATTTT,CASSQRYSGGNQPQHF
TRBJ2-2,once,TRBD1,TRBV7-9,TGTGCCAGCATCGACAGGGGGCAGGTCGGGGAGCTGCTTTTT,CASIDRGQVGELLF
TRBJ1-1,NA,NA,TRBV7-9,TGTGCCAGCAGCCTGGGACTGATGAACACTGAAGCTTTCTTT,CASSLGLMNTEAFF
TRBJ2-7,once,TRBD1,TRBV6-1,TGTGCCAGCAGTGCAAGGACAGGGGGTGGCTACGAGCAGTACTTC,CASSARTGGGYEQYF
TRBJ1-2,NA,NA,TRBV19,TGTGCCAGTAGTTCCACAGGGCCCTATGGCTACACCTTC,CASSSTGPYGYTF
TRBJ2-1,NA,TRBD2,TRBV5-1,TGCGCCAGCAGCCGCTCAGCGGGAGGGCCGGGGAATGAGCAGTTCTTC,CASSRSAGGPGNEQFF
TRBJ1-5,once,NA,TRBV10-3,TGTGCCATCAGTGAAGGGGGGGTCGGCAATCAGCCCCAGCATTTT,CAISEGGVGNQPQHF
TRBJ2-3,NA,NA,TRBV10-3,TGTGCCATCAGTGTCCAGGTCGATACGCAGTATTTT,CAISVQVDTQYF
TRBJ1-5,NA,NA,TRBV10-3,TGTGCCATCAGTGAAGGGGTACAGGGTGGACAGCCCCAGCATTTT,CAISEGVQGGQPQHF
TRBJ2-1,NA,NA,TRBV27,TGTGCCAGCAGTTTATTAGCAGGGAACAATGGGCAGTTCTTC,CASSLLAGNNGQFF
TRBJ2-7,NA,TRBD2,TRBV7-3,TGTGCCAGCAGCCTCACTAGCGGGGGGACCTACGAGCAGTACTTC,CASSLTSGGTYEQYF
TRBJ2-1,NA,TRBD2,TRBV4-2,TGTGCCAGCAGCCAAGTTAACACCGGGACTAGCGGGAGAAAAGGGCGCTACAATGAGCAGTTCTTC,CASSQVNTGTSGRKGRYNEQFF
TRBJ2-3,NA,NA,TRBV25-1,TGTGCCAGCAGTCAGAGGGCCGTGGGGGGAGATACGCAGTATTTT,CASSQRAVGGDTQYF
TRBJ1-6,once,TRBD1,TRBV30,TGTGCCTGGAGTCGCTCCACAGGGGGCGCATATTCACCCCTCCACTTT,CAWSRSTGGAYSPLHF
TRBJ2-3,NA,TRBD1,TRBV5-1,TGCGCCAGCAGCTTGAGGGACAGTCACACAGATACGCAGTATTTT,CASSLRDSHTDTQYF
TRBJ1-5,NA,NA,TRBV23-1,TGCGCCAGCCCTTCCACGGTCAATCAGCCCCAGCATTTT,CASPSTVNQPQHF
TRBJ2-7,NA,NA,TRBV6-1,TGTGCCAGTTCGACGGGAACCTACGAGCAGTACTTC,CASSTGTYEQYF
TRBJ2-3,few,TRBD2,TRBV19,TGTGCCAGTAGTAATAGCGGGAGGGACACAGATACGCAGTATTTT,CASSNSGRDTDTQYF
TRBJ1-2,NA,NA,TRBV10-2,TGCGCCAGCAGTGAGTCGATTCCACAAGACTATGGCTACACCTTC,CASSESIPQDYGYTF
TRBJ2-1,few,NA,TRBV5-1,TGCGCCAGCAGCTTGGAACGGTCTGGGCTCTCCTACAATGAGCAGTTCTTC,CASSLERSGLSYNEQFF
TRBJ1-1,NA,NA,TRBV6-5,TGTGCCAGCAGTCCCCGTAGAGAGAACACTGAAGCTTTCTTT,CASSPRRENTEAFF
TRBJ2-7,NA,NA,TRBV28,TGTGCCAGCAGCCCACAGGGACGTACGTCATACGAGCAGTACTTC,CASSPQGRTSYEQYF
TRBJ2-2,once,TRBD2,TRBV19,TGTGCCAGTAGTACCCCGGGACTAGCGGGGGGGCAAGTCGGGGAGCTGTTTTTT,CASSTPGLAGGQVGELFF